What follows describes a single TCR beta chain. These data are taken from a study of blood T cells in healthy people across ages. The CDR3 spans 15 residues. Trimming removed 1 base from V and 8 bases from J, with 17 bases in between. The V gene's germline CDR1 is SGHTA and CDR2 FQGNSA. The authors ran a second PCR of 7 to 11 cycles using a sample-barcoded 5' primer and a J-beta primer mix. Each CDR3 protein gets one entry after TCRdb re-called the 5' RACE reads with MiXCR. The data show 750,000 to 850,000 distinct CDR3 sequences, 25% seen once. These data also featured in a second study, about T cells of mothers and their children. From that second work: The authors used all extracted RNA for cDNA synthesis, at roughly 1.5 ug per 15 ul.

This TCR was sampled from a boy aged 5-17 years in good health. This chain connects TRBV7-2 to TRBJ1-2; D call uncertain. Sequenced material: blood. This CDR3 is CASSLGWTAIGGYTF. The CDR3 coding sequence is TGTGCCAGCAGCTTAGGATGGACCGCCATAGGAGGCTACACCTTC.